This is a list of T cell receptor beta chains from one sample in a study of CD8 T cells in Susac syndrome. TCRdb called the immunoSEQ multiplex PCR reads again in MiXCR, with one record for every CDR3 protein. The table shows roughly 130,000 distinct CDR3 sequences, with over 90% occurring only once. Source material: CD4+ T cells from PBMCs. These receptors were collected from a human donor in good health. Each CDR3 is given with its conserved first and last residue. The D gene is left open where the match is weak. Clone size is shown for a subset of rows, as once, few, many or a class of expanded clone.

abundance: -; j_gene: TRBJ2-7; d_gene: TRBD2; v_gene: TRBV7-2; CDR3nt: TGTGCCAGCAGTACCAGGCGCGGGAGCTCCTACGAGCAGTACTTC; CDR3aa: CASSTRRGSSYEQYF
abundance: -; j_gene: TRBJ1-1; d_gene: -; v_gene: TRBV28; CDR3nt: TGTGCCAGCAGTTTCAAGGGCCCCATCACTGAAGCTTTCTTT; CDR3aa: CASSFKGPITEAFF
abundance: -; j_gene: TRBJ1-1; d_gene: -; v_gene: TRBV5-6; CDR3nt: TGTGCCAGCAGCTTGATACAGGGCTCTGAAGCTTTCTTT; CDR3aa: CASSLIQGSEAFF
abundance: -; j_gene: TRBJ2-3; d_gene: TRBD1; v_gene: TRBV5-1; CDR3nt: TGCGCCAGCAGCTTGATGACAGGGGGCACGTTTAGTACAGATACGCAGTATTTT; CDR3aa: CASSLMTGGTFSTDTQYF
abundance: -; j_gene: TRBJ2-1; d_gene: -; v_gene: TRBV10-3; CDR3nt: TGTGCCATCAGTTCATCTAGCTATGAGCAGTTCTTC; CDR3aa: CAISSSSYEQFF
abundance: -; j_gene: TRBJ2-7; d_gene: TRBD2; v_gene: TRBV3-1; CDR3nt: TGTGCCAGCAGCCCGACCGGGACAGGACTAGCGGGAGGCCCCTACGAGCAGTACTTC; CDR3aa: CASSPTGTGLAGGPYEQYF
abundance: -; j_gene: TRBJ2-7; d_gene: -; v_gene: TRBV20-1; CDR3nt: TGCAGTGCTTCCACCGGGGGCTACGAGCAGTACTTC; CDR3aa: CSASTGGYEQYF
abundance: -; j_gene: TRBJ2-5; d_gene: -; v_gene: TRBV5-1; CDR3nt: TGCGCCAGCAGCTTGAAGGCGGGGAACCAAGAGACCCAGTACTTC; CDR3aa: CASSLKAGNQETQYF
abundance: -; j_gene: TRBJ1-2; d_gene: TRBD1; v_gene: TRBV5-1; CDR3nt: TGCGCCAGCAGCAGTGGACAGGGGGGTCACTATGGCTACACCTTC; CDR3aa: CASSSGQGGHYGYTF
abundance: few; j_gene: TRBJ2-6; d_gene: TRBD1; v_gene: TRBV7-8; CDR3nt: TGTGCCAGCAGCCCGAGGACAGGGTTTGGGGCCAACGTCCTGACTTTC; CDR3aa: CASSPRTGFGANVLTF
abundance: -; j_gene: TRBJ2-1; d_gene: TRBD1; v_gene: TRBV7-2; CDR3nt: TGTGCCACCCAGGGACAGGCGTACAATGAGCAGTTCTTC; CDR3aa: CATQGQAYNEQFF
abundance: -; j_gene: TRBJ2-3; d_gene: -; v_gene: TRBV2; CDR3nt: TGTGCCAGCAATGGACGGGGGGCGGATACGCAGTATTTT; CDR3aa: CASNGRGADTQYF
abundance: -; j_gene: TRBJ1-4; d_gene: -; v_gene: TRBV7-9; CDR3nt: TGTGCCAGCAGCGGCGCAGGGAATGCTAATGAAAAACTGTTTTTT; CDR3aa: CASSGAGNANEKLFF
abundance: -; j_gene: TRBJ1-1; d_gene: -; v_gene: TRBV28; CDR3nt: TGTGCCAGCAGTTCCCCGGGGAAAACTAACACTGAAGCTTTCTTT; CDR3aa: CASSSPGKTNTEAFF
abundance: -; j_gene: TRBJ2-3; d_gene: TRBD2; v_gene: TRBV11-2; CDR3nt: TGTGCCAGCAGCCTAGCGGGAGGTCACACAGATACGCAGTATTTT; CDR3aa: CASSLAGGHTDTQYF
abundance: -; j_gene: TRBJ2-1; d_gene: TRBD2; v_gene: TRBV7-6; CDR3nt: TGTGCCAGCAGCGAAGGACTAGCGGGAGCTTTGGACAATGAGCAGTTCTTC; CDR3aa: CASSEGLAGALDNEQFF
abundance: -; j_gene: TRBJ1-2; d_gene: -; v_gene: TRBV9; CDR3nt: TGTGCCAGCAGCACCGGGGACCTGGCCCGCGGCTATGGCTACACCTTC; CDR3aa: CASSTGDLARGYGYTF
abundance: -; j_gene: TRBJ2-1; d_gene: TRBD2; v_gene: TRBV29-1; CDR3nt: TGCAGCGTTGAAGGCCCTAAAGCGGGAGGGCCCTACAATGAGCAGTTCTTC; CDR3aa: CSVEGPKAGGPYNEQFF
abundance: -; j_gene: TRBJ2-1; d_gene: TRBD2; v_gene: TRBV29-1; CDR3nt: TGCAGCGGAAATAGCGGGAGCTATGAGCAGTTCTTC; CDR3aa: CSGNSGSYEQFF
abundance: once; j_gene: TRBJ2-2; d_gene: TRBD1; v_gene: TRBV2; CDR3nt: TGTGCCAGCCGCCGGGACAGGGCTGGCGCCGGGGAGCTGTTTTTT; CDR3aa: CASRRDRAGAGELFF
abundance: -; j_gene: TRBJ2-3; d_gene: -; v_gene: TRBV13; CDR3nt: TGTGCCAGCAGCTCTGGACTTTTGCCCCCAGATACGCAGTATTTT; CDR3aa: CASSSGLLPPDTQYF
abundance: -; j_gene: TRBJ1-4; d_gene: -; v_gene: TRBV28; CDR3nt: TGTGCCAGCAGGGGAGCGTTGTCAGGGTTTGGGGAAAAACTGTTTTTT; CDR3aa: CASRGALSGFGEKLFF